This entry lists 28 T cell receptor beta chains sequenced from one sample in a study of CD8+ T cells in alopecia areata. Extracted from the samples, RNA was reverse transcribed into cDNA to serve as the sequencing template. Generated by immunoSEQ multiplex PCR, the TCRdb table keeps only in-frame clones and is missing some. The table lists about 140,000 clones, around 86% of them singletons, with over 10% in the top ten. The treatment here: oral pan-JAK inhibitor, 5-10 mg twice daily. The source material was CD8+ T cells sorted from blood, sampled at week 4, from a patient treated with tofacitinib. All receptors derive from a human donor with alopecia areata.

The chain is built from TRBV5-1 and TRBJ2-3; 7 nucleotides agree with TRBD1. Germline CDR1 is SGHRS and CDR2 is YFSETQ. The CDR3 is 15 amino acids. V was clipped by 4 bases and J by 2 bases; unmatched bases: 7. DNA of the CDR3: TGCGCCAGCAGCCAGGGGGACAGCATCACAGATACGCAGTATTTT. Protein product: CASSQGDSITDTQYF.

The rearrangement links TRBV6-6 to TRBJ2-7; 8 bases align to TRBD1. The CDR3 spans 13 residues. Germline V CDR1 and CDR2: MNHNY, SVGAGI (reference sequence). The V and J ends lost 2 bases and 3 bases, in that order; junction bases with no gene match: 0. The CDR3 loop reads CASSYGTGYEQYF. The DNA of the CDR3 is TGTGCCAGCAGTTACGGGACAGGCTACGAGCAGTACTTC.

This clone is medium-sized by share. V gene TRBV2 combines with J gene TRBJ2-1; weak D call: TRBD1 (5 bases). Germline loops: CDR1 SNHLY, CDR2 FYNNEI. The CDR3 is made up of 10 amino acids. CDR3 sequence: CAAGLREQFF. The CDR3 DNA reads TGTGCGGCAGGGTTGCGTGAGCAGTTCTTC.

CDR3 sequence (DNA): TGTGCCAGCAATCCTTTCGGCAACTACTACGAGCAGTACTTC. It translates to CASNPFGNYYEQYF. The chain links TRBV2 to TRBJ2-7; D uncertain. Germline CDR1 reads SNHLY; CDR2 reads FYNNEI. This CDR3 spans 14 amino acids. V lost 7 bases and J 3 bases, leaving 16 bases between the germline ends. The full variable domain, completed using reference TRBV2 and TRBJ2-7, is EPEVTQTPSHQVTQMGQEVILRCVPISNHLYFYWYRQILGQKVEFLVSFYNNEISEKSEIFDDQFSVERPDGSNFTLKIRSTKLEDSAMYFCASNPFGNYYEQYFGPGTRLTVT.

This chain joins TRBV6-4 and TRBJ2-1; perhaps TRBD2 as D (6 bases). The CDR3 consists of 16 residues. V was cut by 2 bases and J by 6 bases, with 17 bases left in between. CDR1 MRHNA and CDR2 SNTAGT come from the germline V gene. The CDR3 loop is CASSDNSGGDINEQFF. As DNA, the CDR3 is TGTGCCAGCAGTGACAATAGTGGCGGGGATATCAATGAGCAGTTCTTC.

This clone was recorded a few times. The same CDR3 also results from other DNA sequences found in this sample. Written as DNA, the CDR3 is TGCAGCGTTGAGGTCAATGAGCAGTTCTTC. This encodes CSVEVNEQFF. The chain links TRBV29-1 to TRBJ2-1; D gene ambiguous. This CDR3 has 10 residues. Germline assignment: CDR1 SQVTM and CDR2 ANQGSEA. The ends were cut back, 3 bases at V and 6 bases at J, with 3 bases in the middle.

This clone appeared a few times. The rearrangement uses TRBV11-2 and TRBJ2-7; TRBD1 or TRBD2 may be the D gene (6 bases each). Per germline, CDR1 SGHAT and CDR2 FQNNGV. CDR3 length: 15 amino acids. V gave up 4 bases and J gave up 3 bases, with 16 bases separating them. CDR3: CASSSSRGGNYEQYF. CDR3 nucleotide sequence: TGTGCCAGCAGCTCTTCAAGAGGGGGGAACTACGAGCAGTACTTC.

The chain has TRBV5-1 and TRBJ2-7; possibly TRBD1 for D (6 bases). V was shortened by 4 bases and J by 5 bases, with 19 bases between the two germline ends. This CDR3 region has 15 residues. CDR1 and CDR2 from the germline V gene are SGHRS and YFSETQ. The chain's CDR3 is CASSQPGEKEDEQYF. For the CDR3, the DNA is TGCGCCAGCAGCCAACCAGGGGAGAAGGAGGACGAGCAGTACTTC.

V usage is TRBV5-6 and J usage is TRBJ2-1; D call uncertain. Deletions cut 4 bases from V and 2 bases from J, with 10 bases between. The CDR3 extends over 14 amino acids. Germline V gene lookup returns CDR1 SGHDT and CDR2 YYEEEE. CDR3 bases: TGTGCCAGCAGCCACGAAGGAGCCTACAATGAGCAGTTCTTC. Encoded protein: CASSHEGAYNEQFF.

The CDR3: CASSQEERPNYGYTF. The CDR3 DNA is TGTGCCAGCAGCCAAGAAGAGCGTCCTAACTATGGCTACACCTTC. The chain recombines TRBV4-2 with TRBJ1-2; D is undetermined. Germline loops: CDR1 LGHNA, CDR2 YNFKEQ. The CDR3 is made up of 15 amino acids. The V gene lost 0 bases and the J gene lost 0 bases, with 8 bases spanning the gap.

The chain has TRBV7-9 and TRBJ2-5, with a tentative D call TRBD1 (5 bases). CDR3 size: 13 residues. Deletions cut 5 bases from V and 0 bases from J, with 7 bases between. Germline loops: CDR1 SEHNR, CDR2 FQNEAQ (reference sequence). Written as DNA, the CDR3 is TGTGCCAGCAGCGGGGCCAACCAAGAGACCCAGTACTTC. Translating gives CASSGANQETQYF.

The CDR3 DNA follows: TGTGCCAGTAGTATTGCCTCCACTGGGGCCAACGTCCTGACTTTC. Its protein is CASSIASTGANVLTF. V gene TRBV19 combines with J gene TRBJ2-6; D call uncertain. Trimming removed 3 bases from V and 2 bases from J, with 8 bases in between. This CDR3 has 15 residues. In germline, CDR1 is LNHDA, CDR2 SQIVND (reference sequence). Complete variable domain (other parts from reference TRBV19 and TRBJ2-6): DGGITQSPKYLFRKEGQNVTLSCEQNLNHDAMYWYRQDPGQGLRLIYYSQIVNDFQKGDIAEGYSVSREKKESFPLTVTSAQKNPTAFYLCASSIASTGANVLTFGAGSRLTVL.

The V gene is TRBV23-1, the J gene TRBJ1-3, with a weak D call TRBD1 (5 bases). TRBV23-1 has ORF status, its function being uncertain. The V end was cut by 2 bases, the J end by 0 bases, with 17 bases between. The CDR3 totals 18 residues. The CDR3 DNA reads as TGCGCCAGCAGTCAAAATCGACAGCAATTAAACTCTGGAAACACCATATATTTT. Protein sequence: CASSQNRQQLNSGNTIYF.

The chain links TRBV6-5 to TRBJ2-2; D unclear. Germline loops: CDR1 MNHEY, CDR2 SVGAGI. This CDR3 region has 13 residues. V shed 5 bases and J shed 3 bases, with 7 bases lying between them. The DNA for the CDR3 is TGTGCCAGCAGTCCAGGATACACCGGGGAGCTGTTTTTT. Translated, it gives CASSPGYTGELFF.

The J gene is TRBJ2-1, the V gene TRBV27; the match to TRBD1 covers 7 bases. There are 14 residues in the CDR3. The germline V gene encodes CDR1 MNHEY and CDR2 SMNVEV (reference sequence). V lost 5 bases, J lost 6 bases, and 7 bases stayed unmatched. The CDR3 loop is CASSHPDRVNEQFF. In DNA, the CDR3 is TGTGCCAGCAGTCATCCCGACAGGGTCAATGAGCAGTTCTTC.

The chain recombines TRBV6-5 with TRBJ2-7; D not certain. Between the trimmed V and J ends, which lost 0 bases and 0 bases, there was a span of 6 bases. CDR3 length equals 14 residues. Per germline, CDR1 MNHEY and CDR2 SVGAGI. CDR3 nucleotide sequence: TGTGCCAGCAGTTACTCCTCTTCCTCCTACGAGCAGTACTTC. This sequence encodes CASSYSSSSYEQYF.

This chain connects TRBV5-1 to TRBJ1-1, with D tentatively TRBD1 (5 bases). The V end lost 0 bases, the J end lost 1 base, and 13 bases lay between the germline ends. The CDR3 runs 16 residues. Germline V gene lookup returns CDR1 SGHRS and CDR2 YFSETQ. The CDR3 DNA sequence: TGCGCCAGCAGCTTGGCAATCGGCAGGGCGAACACTGAAGCTTTCTTT. This codes for CASSLAIGRANTEAFF.

J is TRBJ2-7 and V is TRBV29-1; 8 bases align to TRBD1. With V trimmed by 6 bases and J by 0 bases, 4 bases remained unmatched. Germline V gene sequence: CDR1 SQVTM, CDR2 ANQGSEA. The CDR3 spans 13 residues. CDR3 bases: TGCAGCGTGTCAGGGGGCTACTCCTACGAGCAGTACTTC. This encodes CSVSGGYSYEQYF.

The chain is built from TRBV9 and TRBJ2-3, with 9 bases that match TRBD1. Germline V gene sequence: CDR1 SGDLS, CDR2 YYNGEE. V lost 5 bases, J lost 4 bases, and 8 bases stayed unmatched. The CDR3 runs 15 residues. CDR3: CASSLTGGSPDTQYF. CDR3 coding DNA: TGTGCCAGCAGTCTTACAGGGGGCTCACCAGATACGCAGTATTTT.

The chain has TRBV7-2 and TRBJ2-3; D is unclear. Between the trimmed V and J ends, which lost 5 bases and 0 bases, there was a span of 12 bases. CDR3 length: 15 residues. Germline-derived CDR1 and CDR2 are SGHTA and FQGNSA. The CDR3 DNA reads as TGTGCCAGCAGCCCGACTCTCCTAAGCACAGATACGCAGTATTTT. Protein sequence: CASSPTLLSTDTQYF.

The J gene is TRBJ2-1, the V gene TRBV29-1; D is unclear. The CDR3 has 12 amino acids. The germline V gene encodes CDR1 SQVTM and CDR2 ANQGSEA. V was pared by 2 bases and J by 4 bases, with 6 bases between. In DNA, the CDR3 is TGCAGCGTTGAACCAGAGTACAATGAGCAGTTCTTC. It translates to CSVEPEYNEQFF.

V usage is TRBV19 and J usage is TRBJ2-1; D is undetermined. Germline lookup yields CDR1 LNHDA and CDR2 SQIVND (reference sequence). The ends were cut back, 3 bases at V and 4 bases at J, with 13 bases in the middle. There are 15 residues in the CDR3. CDR3: CASSIPRTAYNEQFF. CDR3 in DNA: TGTGCCAGTAGTATTCCCCGCACCGCTTACAATGAGCAGTTCTTC. Filled out from reference TRBV19 and TRBJ2-1, the complete variable domain reads DGGITQSPKYLFRKEGQNVTLSCEQNLNHDAMYWYRQDPGQGLRLIYYSQIVNDFQKGDIAEGYSVSREKKESFPLTVTSAQKNPTAFYLCASSIPRTAYNEQFFGPGTRLTVL.

V is TRBV10-3 and J is TRBJ2-7; perhaps D is TRBD1 or TRBD2 (6 bases each). Trimming left V 4 bases short and J 6 bases short, with 7 bases between. The germline V gene has CDR1 ENHRY and CDR2 SYGVKD. This CDR3 has 11 amino acids. The CDR3 sequence: CAISGGAEQYF. In nucleotides, the CDR3 is TGTGCCATCAGTGGGGGGGCCGAGCAGTACTTC.

This clone occurred a few times. The chain couples TRBV9 to TRBJ2-1, with TRBD2 matching over 13 bases. CDR3 length: 14 residues. CDR1 SGDLS and CDR2 YYNGEE come from the germline V gene. Losses at the gene ends were 4 bases for V and 11 bases for J; bases not matched to a gene: 6. The CDR3 region is CASSPGTSGTKQFF. CDR3 nucleotides: TGTGCCAGCAGCCCCGGGACTAGCGGGACTAAGCAGTTCTTC.

The CDR3 nucleotides are TGTGCCAGCAGCTTATGGACCGACGTCTCGAGGGAGCAGTACTTC. The encoded protein is CASSLWTDVSREQYF. This rearrangement joins TRBV7-9 to TRBJ2-7; no reliable D call. CDR3 length equals 15 residues. The V and J ends lost 2 bases and 7 bases respectively, with 18 bases between them. Germline CDR1 and CDR2: SEHNR and FQNEAQ (reference sequence).

V usage is TRBV21-1 and J usage is TRBJ2-2; the DNA was not compared with TRBD2, the D call given in the table. TRBV21-1 corresponds to a pseudogene. The CDR3 totals 19 residues. CDR3: CASRTDRTSGRFDTGELFF. The CDR3 DNA is TGTGCCAGCCGGACTGATCGGACTAGCGGGCGATTTGACACCGGGGAGCTGTTTTTT.

The chain carries TRBV5-1 and TRBJ2-7; TRBD1 is a possible D gene (6 bases). Germline V gene data show CDR1 as SGHRS and CDR2 as YFSETQ. The CDR3 runs 16 residues. V dropped 1 base and J dropped 3 bases, with 17 bases sitting between them. In DNA form, the CDR3 reads TGCGCCAGCAGCTTGTCCGAGGCAGGGGCGGTCTACGAGCAGTACTTC. Translation gives CASSLSEAGAVYEQYF.

The chain has TRBV7-8 and TRBJ2-7, with TRBD2 identical over 8 bases. With V trimmed by 8 bases and J by 3 bases, 9 bases remained unmatched. Looked up from germline, CDR1 is SGHVS and CDR2 is FQNEAQ. The CDR3 sequence is 14 residues long. The CDR3: CASGEAGDGYEQYF. CDR3 DNA: TGTGCCAGCGGGGAAGCGGGAGACGGCTACGAGCAGTACTTC.